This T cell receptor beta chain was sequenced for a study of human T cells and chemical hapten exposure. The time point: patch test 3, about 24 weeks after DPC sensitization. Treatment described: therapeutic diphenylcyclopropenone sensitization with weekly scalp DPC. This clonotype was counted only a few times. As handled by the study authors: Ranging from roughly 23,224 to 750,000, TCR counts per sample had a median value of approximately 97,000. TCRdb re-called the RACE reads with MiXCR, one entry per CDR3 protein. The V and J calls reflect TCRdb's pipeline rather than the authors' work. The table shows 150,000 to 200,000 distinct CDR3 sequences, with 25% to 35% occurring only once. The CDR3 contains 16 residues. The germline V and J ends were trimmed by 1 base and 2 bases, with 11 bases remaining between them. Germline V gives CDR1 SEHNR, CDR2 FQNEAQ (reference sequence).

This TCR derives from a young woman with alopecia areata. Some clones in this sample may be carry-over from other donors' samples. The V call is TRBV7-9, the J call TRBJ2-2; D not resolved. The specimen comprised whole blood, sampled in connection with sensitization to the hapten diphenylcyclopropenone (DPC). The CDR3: CASSLVMTVNTGELFF. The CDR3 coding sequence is TGTGCCAGCAGCTTAGTTATGACTGTAAACACCGGGGAGCTGTTTTTT.